This entry lists 26 T cell receptor beta chains sequenced from one sample in a study of PD-L1 blockade in urothelial cancer. Only in-frame clones appear in the TCRdb table, and some are missing; sequencing was by immunoSEQ multiplex PCR. The sample consists of 50,000 or so clones, approximately 80% of them appearing once. This specimen consisted of PBMCs, obtained around atezolizumab (anti-PD-L1) treatment. The origin of the receptors is a man between 65 and 85 years old with urothelial cancer.

The V gene is TRBV19, the J gene TRBJ2-2; 8 positions match TRBD2. This CDR3 contains 15 residues. Germline V lookup: CDR1 LNHDA, CDR2 SQIVND (reference sequence). V trimming: 1 base; J trimming: 7 bases; junction bases outside the gene matches: 5. The CDR3 sequence: CASSIGAGGNGELFF. For the CDR3, the DNA is TGTGCCAGTAGTATAGGCGCGGGAGGTAACGGGGAGCTGTTTTTT.

The rearrangement joins TRBV9 to TRBJ1-3; D may be TRBD1 (6 bases). Trimming pared 3 bases from V and 2 bases from J, leaving 21 bases between. The V gene's germline CDR1 is SGDLS and CDR2 YYNGEE. This CDR3 is 18 amino acids long. CDR3 sequence (DNA): TGTGCCAGCAGCGACCGAGCACAGGGAGCGGGGGCTGGAAACACCATATATTTT. It is translated as CASSDRAQGAGAGNTIYF.

This chain's CDR3 is CATSLTGIIYEQYF. CDR3 DNA sequence: TGTGCCACCTCCCTGACAGGAATTATCTACGAGCAGTACTTC. The rearrangement uses TRBV19 and TRBJ2-7; maybe TRBD1 (6 bases). Germline loops: CDR1 LNHDA, CDR2 SQIVND (reference sequence). Trimming took off 10 bases at V and 3 bases at J, with 19 bases between the two ends. The CDR3 contains 14 residues.

As concerns this clone: One end of the junction is discordant with germline, which a read error may explain. The rearrangement uses TRBV7-7 and TRBJ2-1, with 10 positions matching TRBD2. The CDR3 runs 18 residues. Germline V lookup: CDR1 SSHAT, CDR2 FNYEAQ (reference sequence). CDR3 bases: TGTGCTAGCACCCCACCCGGGGAAGCGGGAGGGATGTACAATGAGCAGTTCTTC. Its protein is CASTPPGEAGGMYNEQFF. The full variable domain, rest sourced from reference TRBV7-7 and TRBJ2-1, is GAGVSQSPRYKVTKRGQDVTLRCDPISSHATLYWYQQALGQGPEFLTYFNYEAQPDKSGLPSDRFSAERPEGSISTLTIQRTEQRDSAMYRCASTPPGEAGGMYNEQFFGPGTRLTVL.

This chain connects TRBV7-9 to TRBJ1-2, with TRBD1 matching 9 bases. Losses at the gene ends were 5 bases for V and 7 bases for J; bases not matched to a gene: 11. This CDR3 comprises 15 residues. Germline CDR1 is SEHNR and CDR2 is FQNEAQ (reference sequence). The CDR3: CASSLNRDREGGYTF. The CDR3 nucleotides read TGTGCCAGCAGCCTCAACCGGGACAGGGAGGGTGGCTACACCTTC.

This chain links TRBV27 with TRBJ2-5; D perhaps matches TRBD2 (5 bases). Germline V gene lookup returns CDR1 MNHEY and CDR2 SMNVEV (reference sequence). The CDR3 runs to 14 residues. Trimming shortened V by 6 bases and J by 2 bases, and 13 bases separated the two germline ends. CDR3: CASRALGGQETQYF. As DNA, the CDR3 is TGTGCCAGCAGGGCACTAGGTGGGCAAGAGACCCAGTACTTC.

The chain joins TRBV28 to TRBJ2-3, with 8 positions matching TRBD1. The V gene end was trimmed by 4 bases and the J gene end by 3 bases; junction bases not matched to a gene: 9. The germline V gene encodes CDR1 MDHEN and CDR2 SYDVKM. The CDR3 runs to 16 residues. CDR3 in DNA: TGTGCCAGCAGTTCCAACCGACAGGGGACGACAGATACGCAGTATTTT. The encoded protein is CASSSNRQGTTDTQYF.

V gene TRBV10-3 combines with J gene TRBJ2-7; 9 bases fit TRBD2. The CDR3 runs 14 residues. V trimming: 7 bases; J trimming: 7 bases; junction bases outside the gene matches: 11. Germline CDR1 ENHRY, CDR2 SYGVKD. The CDR3 sequence: CAITPGGRAGEQYF. CDR3 bases: TGTGCCATCACCCCAGGCGGGAGGGCCGGGGAGCAGTACTTC.

The chain has TRBV4-2 and TRBJ2-4; 7 bases line up with TRBD2. This CDR3 comprises 14 residues. V shed 4 bases, J shed 7 bases, and the junction held 7 bases outside the gene matches. CDR1 LGHNA and CDR2 YNFKEQ come from the germline V gene. CDR3 amino acids: CASSPAGSTNIQYF. Written as DNA, the CDR3 is TGTGCCAGCAGCCCAGCGGGGAGCACGAACATTCAGTACTTC.

The chain employs TRBV9 and TRBJ1-1; no clear D. CDR1 is SGDLS, CDR2 YYNGEE, per germline. The CDR3 totals 14 residues. Trimming removed 1 base at V and 1 base at J, with 8 bases between. The chain's CDR3 is CASSVSAGNTEAFF. Here the CDR3 DNA reads TGTGCCAGCAGCGTATCGGCGGGGAACACTGAAGCTTTCTTT.

The chain recombines TRBV5-4 with TRBJ1-2; D uncertain. This CDR3 has 15 residues. Trimming pared 4 bases from V and 2 bases from J, leaving 15 bases between. Germline V gives CDR1 SGHNT, CDR2 YYREEE (reference sequence). The CDR3: CASSPGGRDNYGYTF. The CDR3 coding sequence is TGTGCCAGCAGCCCCGGTGGGAGAGACAACTATGGCTACACCTTC.

The V call is TRBV29-1, the J call TRBJ2-1; no firm D call. The germline V gene has CDR1 SQVTM and CDR2 ANQGSEA. The V end was cut by 1 base, the J end by 8 bases, with 27 bases between. This CDR3 comprises 18 residues. Here the CDR3 DNA reads TGCAGCGTTGAAGTCCCAGCGAAAACGGTCGTCCTTTCGGATGAGCAGTTCTTC. It specifies CSVEVPAKTVVLSDEQFF.

The chain links TRBV18 to TRBJ1-2, with TRBD1 matching 8 bases. This CDR3 is built from 14 residues. V shed 6 bases, J shed 6 bases, and the junction held 9 bases outside the gene matches. Germline lookup yields CDR1 KGHSH and CDR2 LQKENI. As DNA, the CDR3 is TGTGCCAGCTCCTCCGGGTCAGGGGGCGATGGCTACACCTTC. Translation: CASSSGSGGDGYTF. The full variable domain, its missing parts supplied by reference TRBV18 and TRBJ1-2, is NAGVMQNPRHLVRRRGQEARLRCSPMKGHSHVYWYRQLPEEGLKFMVYLQKENIIDESGMPKERFSAEFPKEGPSILRIQQVVRGDSAAYFCASSSGSGGDGYTFGSGTRLTVV.

V is TRBV25-1 and J is TRBJ2-2; TRBD2 matches at 7 bases. The CDR3 is 16 amino acids. The V segment lost 0 bases and the J segment 4 bases; nucleotides outside the gene matches: 5. Germline V gene sequence: CDR1 MGHDK, CDR2 SYGVNS. CDR3 amino acids: CASSEYGGRGTGELFF. The CDR3 DNA sequence: TGTGCCAGCAGTGAATACGGCGGGAGAGGCACCGGGGAGCTGTTTTTT. Drawing the rest from reference TRBV25-1 and TRBJ2-2, the complete variable domain is EADIYQTPRYLVIGTGKKITLECSQTMGHDKMYWYQQDPGMELHLIHYSYGVNSTEKGDLSSESTVSRIRTEHFPLTLESARPSHTSQYLCASSEYGGRGTGELFFGEGSRLTVL.

The V and J genes are TRBV19 and TRBJ1-5; D may be TRBD1 (5 bases). Germline V gene lookup returns CDR1 LNHDA and CDR2 SQIVND (reference sequence). Deletions cut 6 bases from V and 5 bases from J, with 11 bases between. The CDR3 has 13 amino acids. CDR3 sequence (DNA): TGTGCCAGTAGACAGGCGGTCGATCAGCCCCAGCATTTT. Translated, it gives CASRQAVDQPQHF.

The table lists this clone with a count of one. V usage is TRBV11-2 and J usage is TRBJ2-1, with 7 bases fitting TRBD1. This CDR3 comprises 14 residues. CDR1 and CDR2 (germline): SGHAT, FQNNGV. V shed 5 bases and J 6 bases; nucleotides not matched to a gene: 7. The CDR3 coding sequence is TGTGCCAGCAGCCTCTTCGACAGGGCCAATGAGCAGTTCTTC. This sequence encodes CASSLFDRANEQFF.

This clone appeared a single time. This chain uses TRBV2 with TRBJ2-7, with a weak D call TRBD2 (7 bases). The V end lost 6 bases, the J end lost 6 bases, and 12 bases lay between the germline ends. There are 12 residues in the CDR3. Germline V gives CDR1 SNHLY, CDR2 FYNNEI. The CDR3 sequence is CASSTRGGEQYF. For the CDR3, the DNA is TGTGCCAGCAGCACAAGGGGGGGCGAGCAGTACTTC.

The V and J genes are TRBV19 and TRBJ2-2; TRBD1 aligns across 11 bases. This CDR3 has 15 residues. V shed 6 bases, J shed 5 bases, and the junction held 5 bases outside the gene matches. Germline V gene sequence: CDR1 LNHDA, CDR2 SQIVND (reference sequence). The CDR3 spells CASSPGTGGTGELFF. DNA for the CDR3: TGTGCCAGTAGCCCCGGGACAGGGGGAACCGGGGAGCTGTTTTTT.

This rearrangement joins TRBV2 to TRBJ1-2; maybe TRBD1 (5 bases). The V and J ends lost 4 bases and 8 bases respectively, with 14 bases between them. The CDR3 totals 13 residues. Germline V gene data show CDR1 as SNHLY and CDR2 as FYNNEI. CDR3 in DNA: TGTGCCAGCAGTGGGAGGGGTGTGTACGGCTACACCTTC. Translation gives CASSGRGVYGYTF.

The chain carries TRBV6-1 and TRBJ2-7; D perhaps matches TRBD2 (6 bases). Trimming pared 8 bases from V and 2 bases from J, leaving 16 bases between. This CDR3 has 14 residues. The germline gives CDR1 MNHNS, CDR2 SASEGT. CDR3 sequence reads: CASALGGPTYEQYF. CDR3 nucleotide sequence: TGTGCCAGCGCGTTGGGGGGACCTACCTACGAGCAGTACTTC.

This chain joins TRBV6-5 and TRBJ2-7, with 7 bases matching TRBD1. Per the germline V gene, CDR1 is MNHEY and CDR2 is SVGAGI. This CDR3 comprises 15 residues. Trimming at V came to 2 bases and at J to 0 bases, leaving 4 bases not matched to a gene. CDR3 bases: TGTGCCAGCAGTTACCCGACAGGGAGCTCCTACGAGCAGTACTTC. Its protein product is CASSYPTGSSYEQYF.

This clone was seen only once. The chain recombines TRBV5-1 with TRBJ2-5, with 9 bases fitting TRBD1. The CDR3 sequence is 16 residues long. Germline CDR1 is SGHRS and CDR2 is YFSETQ. With V trimmed by 0 bases and J by 5 bases, 8 bases remained unmatched. The CDR3 nucleotides read TGCGCCAGCAGCTTGGCCCCGGACAGGGGTCGGGAGACCCAGTACTTC. Translated: CASSLAPDRGRETQYF.

DNA of the CDR3: TGCAGCGTTGTACGACAGAAGAACACTGAAGCTTTCTTT. Translated, it gives CSVVRQKNTEAFF. The chain has TRBV29-1 and TRBJ1-1, with D tentatively TRBD1 (5 bases). CDR1 SQVTM and CDR2 ANQGSEA come from the germline V gene. V gave up 4 bases and J gave up 1 base, with 10 bases separating them. The CDR3 loop spans 13 amino acids.

V gene TRBV4-1 combines with J gene TRBJ2-3, with a tentative D call TRBD2 (6 bases). The V gene lost 1 base and the J gene lost 6 bases, with 17 bases spanning the gap. Germline CDR1 and CDR2: MGHRA and YSYEKL. The CDR3 loop spans 16 amino acids. CDR3 nucleotide sequence: TGCGCCAGCAGCCAAGGCCGGGGACTCTTGGGCGATACGCAGTATTTT. This sequence encodes CASSQGRGLLGDTQYF.

The J gene is TRBJ2-5, the V gene TRBV19; possible D gene TRBD2, 5 bases. Per the germline V gene, CDR1 is LNHDA and CDR2 is SQIVND (reference sequence). The V end lost 6 bases, the J end lost 7 bases, and 18 bases lay between the germline ends. This CDR3 is 14 amino acids long. The CDR3 DNA follows: TGTGCCAGTAGCCGGGATCCGCGTCGGGTGACCCAGTACTTC. The encoded protein is CASSRDPRRVTQYF.

The chain is built from TRBV29-1 and TRBJ1-1; perhaps TRBD1 as D (6 bases). This CDR3 spans 13 amino acids. The V gene lost 3 bases and the J gene lost 0 bases, with 8 bases spanning the gap. The germline V gene encodes CDR1 SQVTM and CDR2 ANQGSEA. For the CDR3, the DNA is TGCAGCGTTGAGGGACATCTGAACACTGAAGCTTTCTTT. Protein: CSVEGHLNTEAFF.